This section outlines one TCR beta chain sequence together with its context. Other DNA variants within this sample encode the same CDR3. V was pared by 2 bases and J by 2 bases, with 9 bases between. This CDR3 comprises 14 residues. Germline V lookup: CDR1 MNHEY, CDR2 SVGAGI. Repertoires were generated with immunoSEQ multiplex PCR, while TCRdb's copy carries only in-frame clones and drops some. The profile shows about 2.3 million clones, 85% to 95% of them singletons. The sample comes from a study of shared clonotypes between healthy human individuals. Study information: The study enrolled a couple of women and a few men aged 18 to 49.

The chain combines TRBV6-5 with TRBJ1-2, with D perhaps matching TRBD1 (5 bases). The sample was naive CD4+ T cells from PBMCs. Subset noted: CD45RA+ positively selected. The sequence was obtained from a young man in good health. Some clones in this sample may be carry-over from other donors' samples. This CDR3 reads CASSYRDRNYGYTF. The CDR3 DNA reads TGTGCCAGCAGTTACCGGGACCGCAACTATGGCTACACCTTC.